This T cell receptor beta chain was captured by sequencing in a study of response to subunit inactivated influenza vaccine. This clonotype was seen at least ten times. In TCRdb, the RT-PCR reads were re-called with MiXCR into one record per CDR3 protein. Seen here are hundreds of thousands of distinct CDR3 sequences, around 11% observed once, and the top ten hold roughly a tenth. This TCR was recovered from a man over 45 who received an inactivated influenza vaccine. Sequencing used PBMCs from blood, obtained on the day of vaccination.

The CDR3 DNA is TGCGCCAGCAGCTTGTTAGGAGATGAGCAGTTCTTC. Its translation: CASSLLGDEQFF. J is TRBJ2-1 and V is TRBV5-1; D unresolved. V was pared by 1 base and J by 8 bases, with 7 bases between. The CDR3 is 12 residues long. CDR1 is SGHRS and CDR2 is YFSETQ in the germline V gene.